This T cell receptor (beta chain) was sequenced for a study of T cells expressing NK-cell markers. Background on the study: Sorted CD3+CD56-NKG2C+, CD3+CD56+NKG2C- and CD3+CD56+NKG2C+ T cells were the source of the TCR beta repertoires. Seven of the eight sequenced donors were classified as HCMV-seropositive, and one was classified as seronegative. Study-wide points: In a group of about 6 donors, dominant NKG2C+ clonotypes represented 1.0-7.0% of CD8+ T cells.

With UMIs, 5'RACE template switching was used to make TCR beta cDNA. TCRdb reanalyzed the 5' RACE reads, giving one entry per CDR3 protein sequence and no DNA. Its listing shows about 390,000 distinct CDR3 sequences. CDR1 SQVTM and CDR2 ANQGSEA come from the germline V gene. The CDR3 loop spans 13 amino acids. As for this clonotype: What it binds is unknown.

This chain connects TRBV29-1 to TRBJ2-5; TCRdb selects TRBD2, and the lack of DNA leaves this call unchecked. The sample was blood T cells: a sorted CD56 or NKG2C T cell subset, CD4+ or CD8+ T cells, or bulk PBMC T cells (not recorded which). The receptor was isolated from a woman in her 50s in good health. The CDR3 is CSVEDREEETQYF.